This T cell receptor beta chain is drawn from a study of blood T cells in healthy people across ages. Study summary: About one barcoded TCR beta cDNA was captured per two T cells. Broader study findings: When set beside aged donors, long-lived donors presented more naive CD4+ cells and higher diversity.

As to this clonotype: Its antigen is unknown.

At least 6.5 million PBMCs were isolated per sample. A second roughly 6 to 11 cycle PCR used barcoded and J-beta primers. All cDNA molecules were each tagged by a template-switch adaptor with 12 random nucleotides. TCRdb re-derived calls from the 5' RACE reads in MiXCR, one entry per CDR3 protein. Here the sample spans fewer than 950,000 distinct CDR3 sequences, about 48% being singletons. Sequenced input: blood. The receptor was derived from an older man in good health.

The DNA for the CDR3 is TGTGCCAGCAGTGTCACGGCAGGGCAAGAGCAGTACTTC. Protein sequence: CASSVTAGQEQYF. This chain uses TRBV28 with TRBJ2-4, with D perhaps TRBD1 (5 bases). The CDR3 has 13 residues. Trimming left V 5 bases short and J 13 bases short, with 18 bases between. Germline CDR1 is MDHEN and CDR2 is SYDVKM.